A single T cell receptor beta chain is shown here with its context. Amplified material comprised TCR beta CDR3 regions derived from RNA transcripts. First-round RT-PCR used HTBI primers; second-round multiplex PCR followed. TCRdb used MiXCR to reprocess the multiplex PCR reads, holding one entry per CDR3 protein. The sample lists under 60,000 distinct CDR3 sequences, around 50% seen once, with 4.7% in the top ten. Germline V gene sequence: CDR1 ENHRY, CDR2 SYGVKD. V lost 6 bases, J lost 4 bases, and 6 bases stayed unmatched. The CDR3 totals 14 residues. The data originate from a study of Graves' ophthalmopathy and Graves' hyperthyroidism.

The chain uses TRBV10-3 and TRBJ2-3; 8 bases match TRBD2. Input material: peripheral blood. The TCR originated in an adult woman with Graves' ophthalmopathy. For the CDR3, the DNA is TGTGCCATCAGAAGGACTAGCCGTTCAGATACGCAGTATTTT. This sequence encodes CAIRRTSRSDTQYF.